This T cell receptor (beta chain) emerged from a study of T cells after yellow fever vaccination. About the research overall: Fractions of limited cellularity were prepared by means of SMART-Seq v4 Ultra Low Input. Study results and limitations: The secondary response showed a weaker magnitude and a faster peak, day 5 versus 15.

The V gene's germline CDR1 is SGHVS and CDR2 FQNEAQ. Trimming stripped 2 bases from V and 9 bases from J, with 11 bases between. The CDR3 is made up of 12 amino acids. This clonotype was found a few times. What it binds is unknown. TCRdb reprocessed the 5' RACE reads via MiXCR and lists one record per CDR3 protein. The sample carries approximately 550,000 distinct CDR3 sequences, 15% to 20% recorded once. The receptor was isolated from a man aged 25-40 years who received the YFV17D yellow fever vaccine. V and J are TRBV7-8 and TRBJ2-7; TRBD2 is a possible D gene (6 bases). The sample was PBMCs, taken 15 days after the yellow fever booster vaccination. The CDR3 DNA reads TGTGCCAGCAGCTTACAGGACGGGGGGCAGTACTTC. This gives the protein CASSLQDGGQYF.